Sequencing of this TCR beta chain was carried out in a study of blood T cell repertoires in COVID-19. Study details: The study drew acute and convalescent COVID-19 samples from the United States, Italy and Spain. The cDNA or gDNA used as material had been derived from T cells, B-cell-depleted T cells, or PBMCs.

Original analysis: Scientists estimated how many nucleated cells there were by amplifying reference gene primers. TCRdb keeps only in-frame clones here, not all; method: immunoSEQ multiplex PCR. D and trimming come from the DNA, and the V and J calls and clone size come from that table. The table includes under 250,000 clones, roughly four fifths detected once. Sequencing used peripheral blood. The receptor was isolated from a woman under 30 with acute or convalescent COVID-19.

The CDR3 DNA sequence: TGTGCCAGCAGCCGCGGACAGGGGCTGATTTACGAGCAGTACTTC. The encoded protein is CASSRGQGLIYEQYF. The rearrangement links TRBV4-2 to TRBJ2-7, with TRBD1 matching over 9 bases. The V segment lost 4 bases and the J segment 4 bases; nucleotides outside the gene matches: 8. Germline V gene sequence: CDR1 LGHNA, CDR2 YNFKEQ. This CDR3 comprises 15 residues.